What follows are 11 T cell receptor beta chains derived from one specimen sequenced in a study of identical twins. MiXCR, applied by TCRdb to the 5' RACE reads, yields one record per CDR3 protein. Among around 960,000 distinct CDR3 sequences listed, roughly an eighth were seen once. The same specimen was also included in a second study, on yellow fever vaccine responses in identical twins.

Sequencing input: PBMCs. The receptors derive from a woman aged 18-35 years in good health.

In its sample, this clonotype was seen a few times. The CDR3 protein is CASTLQGTGRMNTEAFF. In nucleotides, the CDR3 is TGTGCCAGCACCCTACAGGGGACAGGGAGGATGAACACTGAAGCTTTCTTT. This chain links TRBV12-3 or TRBV12-4 with TRBJ1-1; 9 bases map to TRBD1. The length of the CDR3 is 17 residues. J gave up 0 bases and V 7 bases, and 12 bases lay outside the gene matches.

V is TRBV27 and J is TRBJ2-3, with TRBD2 identical over 7 bases. The germline gives CDR1 MNHEY, CDR2 SMNVEV (reference sequence). V lost 3 bases to trimming and J lost 1 base; unmatched junction nucleotides: 16. The CDR3 spans 19 residues. The CDR3 DNA reads TGTGCCAGCAGTTTGGCTAGCGGCCCTTATAACAAACGCACAGATACGCAGTATTTT. Translated: CASSLASGPYNKRTDTQYF.

This clonotype was seen more than once but under ten times. The chain uses TRBV11-2 and TRBJ2-7; D remains ambiguous. Looked up from germline, CDR1 is SGHAT and CDR2 is FQNNGV. The CDR3 runs to 14 residues. Trimming pared 0 bases from V and 7 bases from J, leaving 13 bases between. The CDR3 DNA reads TGTGCCAGCAGCTTAGATCCAGGCCTGGGTGAGCAGTACGTC. As protein: CASSLDPGLGEQYV.

This clonotype was found a few times. In DNA, the CDR3 is TGCAGTGCTACCCGAGGGGACGGCTACGAGCAGTACGTC. It codes for CSATRGDGYEQYV. V usage is TRBV20-1 and J usage is TRBJ2-7, with D perhaps being TRBD1 or TRBD2 (5 bases each). The V gene lost 4 bases and the J gene lost 3 bases, with 13 bases spanning the gap. The germline gives CDR1 DFQATT, CDR2 SNEGSKA (reference sequence). This CDR3 is built from 13 residues.

This clonotype was seen a few times. The V gene is TRBV2, the J gene TRBJ2-7; the match to TRBD2 covers 12 bases. The CDR3 is 17 amino acids. In germline, CDR1 is SNHLY, CDR2 FYNNEI. Trimming cost V 2 bases and J 2 bases; bases outside gene matches: 7. DNA of the CDR3: TGTGCCAGCAGTGAACCGGGACTAGCGGGCATTGCCTACGAGCAGTACTTC. The encoded protein is CASSEPGLAGIAYEQYF.

CDR3 coding DNA: TGCGCCAGCAGCTTGACGGGACTGGTAGAGACCCAGTACTTC. Amino acid sequence: CASSLTGLVETQYF. V gene TRBV5-1 combines with J gene TRBJ2-5; a weak D match, TRBD2 (6 bases). The CDR3 runs to 14 residues. Trimming shortened V by 1 base and J by 4 bases, and 11 bases separated the two germline ends. The germline gives CDR1 SGHRS, CDR2 YFSETQ.

J is TRBJ2-1 and V is TRBV10-3; 8 nucleotides line up with TRBD1. The CDR3 is made up of 13 amino acids. In germline, CDR1 is ENHRY, CDR2 SYGVKD. V lost 9 bases to trimming and J lost 8 bases; unmatched junction nucleotides: 9. DNA of the CDR3: TGTGCCATGGGGGAGGACAGGGATGATGAGCAGTTCTTC. Its protein is CAMGEDRDDEQFF.

The chain has TRBV28 and TRBJ2-7; 7 bases match TRBD1. The CDR3 consists of 12 residues. The germline CDR1 and CDR2 sequences are MDHEN and SYDVKM. The trim removed 5 bases at V and 6 bases at J, leaving 4 bases unmatched. CDR3 in amino acids: CASSRQGREQYV. CDR3 nucleotide sequence: TGTGCCAGCAGTCGACAGGGTCGCGAGCAGTACGTC.

This rearrangement joins TRBV5-5 to TRBJ2-1; 9 bases agree with TRBD1. The germline V gene has CDR1 SGHKS and CDR2 YYEKEE (reference sequence). The CDR3 consists of 14 residues. After removal of 1 base from V and 8 bases from J, the junction contained 4 bases not matched to a gene. CDR3 amino acids: CASSLYRGRDEQFF. The CDR3 DNA sequence: TGTGCCAGCAGCTTGTACAGGGGGCGCGATGAGCAGTTCTTC.

This clonotype was observed a handful of times. The chain uses TRBV28 and TRBJ2-3, with 13 bases fitting TRBD2. V was pared by 5 bases and J by 3 bases, with 5 bases of the junction left unmatched. Germline-derived CDR1 and CDR2 are MDHEN and SYDVKM. The CDR3 is 16 amino acids. The CDR3 here is CASSPRGLAGTDTQYF. In DNA form, the CDR3 reads TGTGCCAGCAGTCCCAGGGGACTAGCGGGGACAGATACGCAGTATTTT.

A few counts support this clonotype. Here the CDR3 reads CASSDGRANQPQHF. CDR3 nucleotides: TGTGCCAGCAGTGATGGGCGGGCCAATCAGCCCCAGCATTTT. This chain links TRBV25-1 with TRBJ1-5; D is undetermined. V lost 3 bases to trimming and J lost 3 bases, with 9 bases between them. The germline V gene encodes CDR1 MGHDK and CDR2 SYGVNS. The CDR3 length is 14 residues.